This T cell receptor beta chain was identified in a study of response to subunit inactivated influenza vaccine. In TCRdb, the RT-PCR reads were re-called with MiXCR into one record per CDR3 protein. Of about 500,000 distinct CDR3 sequences listed, 16% were seen once; the top ten hold 3%. This clonotype was found many times. The antigen remains unidentified. Per germline, CDR1 MNHEY and CDR2 SMNVEV (reference sequence). The V gene lost 3 bases and the J gene lost 7 bases, with 12 bases spanning the gap. There are 13 residues in the CDR3. Notes on the study in general: The study's authors posited that every seasonal influenza vaccination enlists few new T cells.

Material: CD4+ T cells sorted from PBMCs, obtained about 23 months after vaccination. The chain is built from TRBV27 and TRBJ1-2; D gene unclear. This TCR derives from a man in his fifties or sixties who received an inactivated influenza vaccine. CDR3 region: CASSLSGGGGYTF. The CDR3 nucleotides are TGTGCCAGCAGTTTGAGTGGCGGTGGTGGCTACACCTTC.